This T cell receptor beta chain appears in the sequencing data of a study of T cell responses to AZD1222 COVID-19 vaccine. General study results and limits: After the peak T cell response, and only then, were repertoires sampled. White British donors predominated, females outnumbered males, and clonal diversity was possibly underestimated.

Only in-frame clones appear in the TCRdb table, and some are missing; sequencing was by immunoSEQ multiplex PCR. This table holds roughly 150,000 clones, about 90% found once. A remark on this clone: The antigen remains unidentified.

This sequence was found in an adult who received the AZD1222 COVID-19 vaccine. The sample in question was peripheral blood, obtained 28 days after the second AZD1222 dose.

The CDR3 region has the DNA TGTGCCAGCAGCTTGTGGCGGGAGAGGCTCGGGGAGCTGTTTTTT. Translation gives CASSLWRERLGELFF. V is TRBV5-6 and J is TRBJ2-2, with TRBD2 matching 7 bases. The junction had 7 bases not matched to a gene; V was cut back by 1 base and J by 7 bases. Germline V gene sequence: CDR1 SGHDT, CDR2 YYEEEE. The CDR3 consists of 15 residues.